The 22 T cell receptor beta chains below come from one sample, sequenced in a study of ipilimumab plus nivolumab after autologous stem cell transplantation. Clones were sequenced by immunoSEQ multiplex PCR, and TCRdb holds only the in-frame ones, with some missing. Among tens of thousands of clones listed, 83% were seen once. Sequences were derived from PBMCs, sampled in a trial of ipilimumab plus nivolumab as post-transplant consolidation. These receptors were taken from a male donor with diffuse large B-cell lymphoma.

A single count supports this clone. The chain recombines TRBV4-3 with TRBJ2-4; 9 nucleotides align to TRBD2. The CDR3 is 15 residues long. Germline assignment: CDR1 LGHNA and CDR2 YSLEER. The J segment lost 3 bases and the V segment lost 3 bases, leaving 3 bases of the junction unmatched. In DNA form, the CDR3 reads TGCGCCAGCAGCCACGAGCGGGGGGTCAAAAACATTCAGTACTTC. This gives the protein CASSHERGVKNIQYF.

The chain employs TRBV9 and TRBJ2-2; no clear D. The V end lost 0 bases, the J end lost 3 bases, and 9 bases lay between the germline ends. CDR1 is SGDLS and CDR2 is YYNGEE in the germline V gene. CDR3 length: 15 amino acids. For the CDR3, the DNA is TGTGCCAGCAGCGTAGCCAACAGTTACACCGGGGAGCTGTTTTTT. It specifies CASSVANSYTGELFF.

The CDR3 region is CASSDGGISNQPQHF. CDR3 sequence (DNA): TGTGCCAGCAGTGACGGGGGAATTAGCAATCAGCCCCAGCATTTT. The chain is built from TRBV2 and TRBJ1-5; tentative D call: TRBD1 (5 bases). V was shortened by 3 bases and J by 0 bases, with 9 bases between the two germline ends. This CDR3 is built from 15 residues. CDR1 and CDR2 (germline): SNHLY, FYNNEI.

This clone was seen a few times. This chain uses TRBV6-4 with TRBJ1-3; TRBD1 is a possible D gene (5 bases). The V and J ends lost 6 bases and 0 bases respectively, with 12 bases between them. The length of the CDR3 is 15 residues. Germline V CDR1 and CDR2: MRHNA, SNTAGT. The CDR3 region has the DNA TGTGCCAGCAGGCGGGACGCAAGCTCTGGAAACACCATATATTTT. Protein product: CASRRDASSGNTIYF.

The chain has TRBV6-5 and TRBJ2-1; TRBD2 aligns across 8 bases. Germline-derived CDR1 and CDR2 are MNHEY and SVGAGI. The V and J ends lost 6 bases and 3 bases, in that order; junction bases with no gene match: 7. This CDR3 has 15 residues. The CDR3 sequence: CASSSQRGIYNEQFF. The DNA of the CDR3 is TGTGCCAGCAGCTCGCAGCGGGGGATCTACAATGAGCAGTTCTTC.

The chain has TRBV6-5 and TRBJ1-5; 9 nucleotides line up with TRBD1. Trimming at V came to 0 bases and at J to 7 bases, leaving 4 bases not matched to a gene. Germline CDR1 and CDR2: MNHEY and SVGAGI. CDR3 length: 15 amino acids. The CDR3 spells CASSYSDRGNQPQHF. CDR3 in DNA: TGTGCCAGCAGTTACTCTGACAGGGGGAACCAGCCCCAGCATTTT.

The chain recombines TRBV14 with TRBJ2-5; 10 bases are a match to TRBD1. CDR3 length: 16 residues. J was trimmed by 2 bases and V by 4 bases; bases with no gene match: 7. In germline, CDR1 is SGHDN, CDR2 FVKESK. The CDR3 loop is CASSRIPGQGQETQYF. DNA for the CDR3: TGTGCCAGCAGCCGGATACCGGGACAGGGGCAAGAGACCCAGTACTTC.

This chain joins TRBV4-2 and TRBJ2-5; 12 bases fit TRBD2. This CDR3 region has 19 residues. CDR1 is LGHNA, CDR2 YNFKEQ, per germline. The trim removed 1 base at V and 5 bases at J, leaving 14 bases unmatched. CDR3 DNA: TGTGCCAGCAGCCAAGGGGCTAGCGGGGGGGCCGGCCAAGATGAGACCCAGTACTTC. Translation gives CASSQGASGGAGQDETQYF.

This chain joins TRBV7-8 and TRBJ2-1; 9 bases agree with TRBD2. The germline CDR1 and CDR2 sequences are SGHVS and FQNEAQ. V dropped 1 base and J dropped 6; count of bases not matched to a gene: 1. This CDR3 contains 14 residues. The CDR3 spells CASSLGGGGNEQFF. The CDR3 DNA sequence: TGTGCCAGCAGCTTAGGCGGGGGGGGCAATGAGCAGTTCTTC.

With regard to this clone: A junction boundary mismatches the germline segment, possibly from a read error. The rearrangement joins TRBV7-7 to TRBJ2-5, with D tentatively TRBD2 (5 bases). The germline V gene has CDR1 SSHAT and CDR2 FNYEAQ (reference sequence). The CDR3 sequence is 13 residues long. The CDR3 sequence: CASSLRERETQYF. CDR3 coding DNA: TGTGCTAGCAGCTTGAGGGAAAGGGAGACCCAGTACTTC.

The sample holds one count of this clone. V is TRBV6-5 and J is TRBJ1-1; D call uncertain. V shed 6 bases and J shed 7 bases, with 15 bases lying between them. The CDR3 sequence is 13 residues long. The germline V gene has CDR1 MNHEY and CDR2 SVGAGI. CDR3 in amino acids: CASRSPGIDEAFF. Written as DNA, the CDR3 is TGTGCCAGCAGGAGTCCGGGTATTGATGAAGCTTTCTTT.

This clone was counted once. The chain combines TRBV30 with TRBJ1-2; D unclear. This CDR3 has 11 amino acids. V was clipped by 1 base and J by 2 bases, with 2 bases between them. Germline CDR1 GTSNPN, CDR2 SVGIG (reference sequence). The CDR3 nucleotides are TGTGCCTGGAGTGCAAACTATGGCTACACCTTC. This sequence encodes CAWSANYGYTF.

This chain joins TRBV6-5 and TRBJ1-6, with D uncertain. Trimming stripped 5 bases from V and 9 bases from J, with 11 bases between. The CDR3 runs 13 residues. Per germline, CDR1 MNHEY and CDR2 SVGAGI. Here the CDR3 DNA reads TGTGCCAGCAGTACCCAAGGAACTTCACCCCTCCACTTT. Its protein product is CASSTQGTSPLHF.

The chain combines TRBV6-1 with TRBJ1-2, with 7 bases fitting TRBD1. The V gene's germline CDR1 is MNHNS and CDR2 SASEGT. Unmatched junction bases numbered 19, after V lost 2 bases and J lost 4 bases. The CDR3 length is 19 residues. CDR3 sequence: CASSERVRGLESSLYGYTF. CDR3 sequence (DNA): TGTGCCAGCAGTGAAAGAGTGAGGGGGCTCGAGTCTTCCCTCTATGGCTACACCTTC.

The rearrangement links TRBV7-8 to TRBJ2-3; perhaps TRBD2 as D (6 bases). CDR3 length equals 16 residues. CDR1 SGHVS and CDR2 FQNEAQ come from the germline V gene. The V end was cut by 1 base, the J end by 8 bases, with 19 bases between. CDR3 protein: CASSLEVSGVAGTQYF. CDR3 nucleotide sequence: TGTGCCAGCAGCTTAGAGGTTTCGGGGGTCGCGGGTACGCAGTATTTT.

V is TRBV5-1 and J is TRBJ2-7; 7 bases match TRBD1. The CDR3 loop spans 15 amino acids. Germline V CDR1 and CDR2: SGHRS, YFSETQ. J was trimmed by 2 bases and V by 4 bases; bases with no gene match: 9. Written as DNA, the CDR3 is TGCGCCAGCAGCCTCACCCCCGGGACAGCCTACGAGCAGTACTTC. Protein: CASSLTPGTAYEQYF.

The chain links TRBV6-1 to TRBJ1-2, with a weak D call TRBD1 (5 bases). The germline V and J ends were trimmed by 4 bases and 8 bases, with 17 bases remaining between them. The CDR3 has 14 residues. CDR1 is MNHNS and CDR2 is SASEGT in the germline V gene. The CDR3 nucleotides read TGTGCCAGCAGTGCGGGGACGGTCTATCAGGGCTACACCTTC. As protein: CASSAGTVYQGYTF.

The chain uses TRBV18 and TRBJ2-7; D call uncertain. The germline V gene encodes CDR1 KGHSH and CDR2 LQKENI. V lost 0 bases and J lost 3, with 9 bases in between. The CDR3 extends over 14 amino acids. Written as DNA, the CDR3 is TGTGCCAGCTCACCACCCGCGAGATACTACGAGCAGTACTTC. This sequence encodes CASSPPARYYEQYF. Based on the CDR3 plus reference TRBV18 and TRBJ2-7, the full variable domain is NAGVMQNPRHLVRRRGQEARLRCSPMKGHSHVYWYRQLPEEGLKFMVYLQKENIIDESGMPKERFSAEFPKEGPSILRIQQVVRGDSAAYFCASSPPARYYEQYFGPGTRLTVT.

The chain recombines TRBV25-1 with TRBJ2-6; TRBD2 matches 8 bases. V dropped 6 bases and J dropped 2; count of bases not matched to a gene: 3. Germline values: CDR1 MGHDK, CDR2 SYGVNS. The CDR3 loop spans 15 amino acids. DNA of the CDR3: TGTGCCAGCAGGCCCGGGGGGGCTGGGGCCAACGTCCTGACTTTC. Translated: CASRPGGAGANVLTF.

Here the CDR3 reads CASSQSGPRQLAWGGYTF. The CDR3 region has the DNA TGCGCCAGCAGCCAAAGCGGTCCCCGACAGCTCGCTTGGGGTGGCTACACCTTC. This chain links TRBV4-1 with TRBJ1-2; tentative D call: TRBD1 (5 bases). Trimming cost V 2 bases and J 7 bases, with 26 bases left between them. The CDR3 runs 18 residues. Germline CDR1 and CDR2: MGHRA and YSYEKL.

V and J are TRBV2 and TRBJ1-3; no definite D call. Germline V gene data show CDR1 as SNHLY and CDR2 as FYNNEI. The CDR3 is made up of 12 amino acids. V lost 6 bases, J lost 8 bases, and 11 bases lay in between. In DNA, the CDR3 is TGTGCCAGCAGGGAGGAGGGATACACCATATATTTT. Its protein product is CASREEGYTIYF. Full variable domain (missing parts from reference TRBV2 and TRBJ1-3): EPEVTQTPSHQVTQMGQEVILRCVPISNHLYFYWYRQILGQKVEFLVSFYNNEISEKSEIFDDQFSVERPDGSNFTLKIRSTKLEDSAMYFCASREEGYTIYFGEGSWLTVV.

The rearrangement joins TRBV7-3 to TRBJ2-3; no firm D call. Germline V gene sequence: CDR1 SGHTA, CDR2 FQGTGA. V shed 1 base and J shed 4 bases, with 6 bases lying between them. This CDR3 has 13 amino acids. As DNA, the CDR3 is TGTGCCAGCAGCTTAAGGGCGCCAGATACGCAGTATTTT. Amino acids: CASSLRAPDTQYF.